The 10 T cell receptor beta chains in this list originate from one sample, sequenced in a study of OX40 agonist ivuxolimab in advanced cancers. TCRdb's table, derived via immunoSEQ multiplex PCR, lists solely in-frame clones and lacks some. The table records 77,000 or so clones, 88% of them present only once. The sequenced sample was CD4+ or CD8+ T cells sorted from blood, obtained in a trial of the OX40 agonist ivuxolimab. Every receptor here comes from an adult with an advanced solid tumor such as melanoma, head and neck, liver or kidney cancer.

The chain links TRBV28 to TRBJ1-5; 7 bases line up with TRBD1. V lost 6 bases and J lost 1; bases outside the gene matches: 15. The CDR3 spans 18 residues. In germline, CDR1 is MDHEN, CDR2 SYDVKM. As DNA, the CDR3 is TGTGCCAGCAGCCGCCGGGACAGAGGCTTCGGAAGCAATCAGCCCCAGCATTTT. Protein product: CASSRRDRGFGSNQPQHF.

The chain has TRBV19 and TRBJ1-3; D is perhaps TRBD1 (5 bases). CDR1 LNHDA and CDR2 SQIVND come from the germline V gene (reference sequence). The V end was cut by 8 bases, the J end by 11 bases, with 16 bases between. This CDR3 is built from 12 residues. Here the CDR3 DNA reads TGTGCCAGTCGGGACTCGCAGAGGTCCATATATTTT. The encoded protein is CASRDSQRSIYF.

The chain combines TRBV6-6 with TRBJ1-2, with D possibly being TRBD1 (6 bases). CDR1 is MNHNY, CDR2 SVGAGI, per germline (reference sequence). The CDR3 covers 12 residues. V dropped 5 bases and J dropped 9 bases, with 13 bases sitting between them. The CDR3 is CASSKNRESYTF. For the CDR3, the DNA is TGTGCCAGCAGTAAAAACAGGGAAAGCTACACCTTC.

The rearrangement uses TRBV18 and TRBJ2-5; the D gene is possibly TRBD2 (5 bases). This CDR3 is 13 amino acids long. Per germline, CDR1 KGHSH and CDR2 LQKENI. The V and J ends lost 3 bases and 3 bases respectively, with 8 bases between them. Here the CDR3 reads CASSPPGKETQYF. The CDR3 DNA follows: TGTGCCAGCTCACCCCCGGGAAAAGAGACCCAGTACTTC.

This clone was seen a single time. The chain links TRBV11-2 to TRBJ1-2, with 9 bases matching TRBD1. The CDR3 runs 14 residues. V dropped 5 bases and J dropped 8; count of bases not matched to a gene: 9. Germline V CDR1 and CDR2: SGHAT, FQNNGV. Written as DNA, the CDR3 is TGTGCCAGCAGCCGAGGACAGGGGCTAGGGGGCTACACCTTC. Amino acids: CASSRGQGLGGYTF.

This chain connects TRBV5-1 to TRBJ2-2; D remains unclear. The V gene's germline CDR1 is SGHRS and CDR2 YFSETQ. The CDR3 extends over 13 amino acids. The ends were cut back, 4 bases at V and 1 base at J, with 5 bases in the middle. Written as DNA, the CDR3 is TGCGCCAGCAGCCGAGAGAACACCGGGGAGCTGTTTTTT. Its translation is CASSRENTGELFF.

CDR3 sequence (DNA): TGTGCCAGCAGCTTAGTCGGCAGGGGACGAACGGGGGAGCTGTTTTTT. Encoded protein: CASSLVGRGRTGELFF. The chain couples TRBV7-8 to TRBJ2-2, with D possibly matching TRBD1 (6 bases). Trimming took off 1 base at V and 8 bases at J, with 17 bases between the two ends. CDR3 length: 16 residues. Per germline, CDR1 SGHVS and CDR2 FQNEAQ.

This clone is a singleton in its sample. The rearrangement joins TRBV4-1 to TRBJ2-3, with 7 bases aligning to TRBD2. The germline V gene encodes CDR1 MGHRA and CDR2 YSYEKL. The V gene end was trimmed by 1 base and the J gene end by 8 bases; junction bases not matched to a gene: 6. The CDR3 runs to 14 residues. This CDR3 is CASSQGGSVATQYF. CDR3 in DNA: TGCGCCAGCAGCCAAGGCGGGAGTGTTGCTACGCAGTATTTT.

The chain carries TRBV2 and TRBJ1-1; D may be TRBD1 (6 bases). This CDR3 region has 13 residues. The V and J ends lost 6 bases and 4 bases respectively, with 12 bases between them. Germline V gene data show CDR1 as SNHLY and CDR2 as FYNNEI. The CDR3 protein is CASRGRGGTEAFF. For the CDR3, the DNA is TGTGCCAGCAGGGGGAGGGGGGGCACTGAAGCTTTCTTT.

V is TRBV4-1 and J is TRBJ2-3, with 8 bases lining up with TRBD2. The CDR3 length is 17 residues. In germline, CDR1 is MGHRA, CDR2 YSYEKL. V lost 0 bases, J lost 6 bases, and 11 bases stayed unmatched. This CDR3 is CASSQETPGLGGDTQYF. CDR3 coding DNA: TGCGCCAGCAGCCAAGAGACTCCGGGACTAGGGGGGGATACGCAGTATTTT.